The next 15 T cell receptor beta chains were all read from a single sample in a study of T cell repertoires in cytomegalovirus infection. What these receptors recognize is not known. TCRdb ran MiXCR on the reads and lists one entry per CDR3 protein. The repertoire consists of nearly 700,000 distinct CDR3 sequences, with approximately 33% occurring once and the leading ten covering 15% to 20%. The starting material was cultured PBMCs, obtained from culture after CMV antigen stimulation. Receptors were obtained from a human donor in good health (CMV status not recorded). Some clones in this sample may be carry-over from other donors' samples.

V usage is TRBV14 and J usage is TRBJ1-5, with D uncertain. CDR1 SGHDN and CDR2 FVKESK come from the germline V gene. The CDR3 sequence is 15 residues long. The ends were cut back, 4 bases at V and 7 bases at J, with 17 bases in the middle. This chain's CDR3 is CASSPSDKKRQPQHF. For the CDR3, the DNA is TGTGCCAGCAGCCCTTCGGATAAAAAAAGGCAGCCCCAGCATTTT.

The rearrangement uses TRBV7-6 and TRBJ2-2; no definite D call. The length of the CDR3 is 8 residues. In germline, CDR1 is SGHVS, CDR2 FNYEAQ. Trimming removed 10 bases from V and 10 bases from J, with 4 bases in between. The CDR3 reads CAIAELFF. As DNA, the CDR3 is TGTGCCATTGCGGAGCTGTTTTTT. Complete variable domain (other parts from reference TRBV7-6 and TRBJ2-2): GAGVSQSPRYKVTKRGQDVALRCDPISGHVSLYWYRQALGQGPEFLTYFNYEAQQDKSGLPNDRFSAERPEGSISTLTIQRTEQRDSAMYRCAIAELFFGEGSRLTVL.

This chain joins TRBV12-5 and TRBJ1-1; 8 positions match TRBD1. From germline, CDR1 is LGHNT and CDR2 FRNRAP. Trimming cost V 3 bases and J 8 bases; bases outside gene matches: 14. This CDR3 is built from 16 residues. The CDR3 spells CASGFHLDRGGKEAFF. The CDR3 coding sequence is TGTGCTAGTGGTTTCCACCTCGACAGGGGAGGAAAAGAAGCTTTCTTT.

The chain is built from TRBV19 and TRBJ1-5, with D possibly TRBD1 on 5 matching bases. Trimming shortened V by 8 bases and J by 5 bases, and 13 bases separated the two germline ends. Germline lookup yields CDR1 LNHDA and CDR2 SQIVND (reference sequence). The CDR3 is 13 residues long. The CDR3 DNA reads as TGTGCCAGTCCGCAGATCAGGGATCAGCCCCAGCATTTT. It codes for CASPQIRDQPQHF.

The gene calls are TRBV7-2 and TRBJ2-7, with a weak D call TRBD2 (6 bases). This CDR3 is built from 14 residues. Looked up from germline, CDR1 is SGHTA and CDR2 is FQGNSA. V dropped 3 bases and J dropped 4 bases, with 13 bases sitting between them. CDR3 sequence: CASSFGGVQYEQYF. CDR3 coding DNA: TGTGCCAGCAGCTTTGGCGGGGTACAATACGAGCAGTACTTC.

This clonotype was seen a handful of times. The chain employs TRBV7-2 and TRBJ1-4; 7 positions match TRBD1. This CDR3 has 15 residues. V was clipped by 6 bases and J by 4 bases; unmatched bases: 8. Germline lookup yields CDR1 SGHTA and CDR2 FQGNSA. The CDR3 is CASSSTGVYNEKLFF. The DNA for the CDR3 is TGTGCCAGCAGTAGTACAGGGGTGTATAATGAAAAACTGTTTTTT.

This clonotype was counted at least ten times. CDR3 bases: TGTGCCAGCAGTTACGCCTCGGGAGCAGCAGAGGGGGCTTTCTTT. Translating it yields CASSYASGAAEGAFF. The V call is TRBV6-5, the J call TRBJ1-1, with D maybe TRBD1 (5 bases). Trimming stripped 2 bases from V and 11 bases from J, with 21 bases between. The V gene's germline CDR1 is MNHEY and CDR2 SVGAGI. The CDR3 sequence is 15 residues long.

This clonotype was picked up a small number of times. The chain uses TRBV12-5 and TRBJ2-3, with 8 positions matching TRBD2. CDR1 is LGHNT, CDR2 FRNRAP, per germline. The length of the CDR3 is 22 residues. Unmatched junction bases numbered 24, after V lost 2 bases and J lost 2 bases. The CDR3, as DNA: TGTGCTAGTGGTTTGACTCGATTACTAGCGGATACGCTATCTTCCGCCACAGATACGCAGTATTTT. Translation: CASGLTRLLADTLSSATDTQYF.

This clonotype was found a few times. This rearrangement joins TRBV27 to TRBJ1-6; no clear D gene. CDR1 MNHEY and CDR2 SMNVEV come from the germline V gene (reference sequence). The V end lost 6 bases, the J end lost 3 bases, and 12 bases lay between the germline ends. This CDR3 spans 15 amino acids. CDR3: CASRPPTSYNSPLHF. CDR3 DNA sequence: TGTGCCAGCAGGCCCCCAACGAGCTATAATTCACCCCTCCACTTT.

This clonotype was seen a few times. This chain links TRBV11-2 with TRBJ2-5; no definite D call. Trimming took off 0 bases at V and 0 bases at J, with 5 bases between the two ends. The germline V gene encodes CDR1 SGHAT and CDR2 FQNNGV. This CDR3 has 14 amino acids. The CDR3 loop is CASSLDLYQETQYF. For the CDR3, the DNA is TGTGCCAGCAGCTTAGACCTGTACCAAGAGACCCAGTACTTC.

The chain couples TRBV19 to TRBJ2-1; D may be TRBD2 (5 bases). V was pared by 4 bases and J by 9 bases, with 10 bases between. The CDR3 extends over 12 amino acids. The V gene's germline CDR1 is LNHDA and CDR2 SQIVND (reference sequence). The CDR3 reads CASSTREGEQFF. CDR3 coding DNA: TGTGCCAGTAGTACCCGAGAGGGTGAGCAGTTCTTC.

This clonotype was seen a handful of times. CDR3 protein: CASTPVSGNTIYF. Here the CDR3 DNA reads TGTGCCAGCACGCCCGTCTCTGGAAACACCATATATTTT. This rearrangement joins TRBV12-3 or TRBV12-4 to TRBJ1-3; unclear D gene. The CDR3 runs to 13 residues. Trimming shortened V by 7 bases and J by 0 bases, and 7 bases separated the two germline ends.

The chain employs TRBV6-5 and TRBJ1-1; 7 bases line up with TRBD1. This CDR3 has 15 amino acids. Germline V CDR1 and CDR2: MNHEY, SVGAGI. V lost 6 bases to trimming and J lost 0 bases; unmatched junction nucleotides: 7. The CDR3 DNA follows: TGTGCCAGCAGCCGTGGGACAGCCATGAACACTGAAGCTTTCTTT. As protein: CASSRGTAMNTEAFF.

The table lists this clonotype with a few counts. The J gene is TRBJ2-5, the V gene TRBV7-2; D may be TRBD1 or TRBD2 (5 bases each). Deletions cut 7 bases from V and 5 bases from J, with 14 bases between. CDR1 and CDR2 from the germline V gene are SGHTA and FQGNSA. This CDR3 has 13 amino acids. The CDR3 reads CASTVGEWETQYF. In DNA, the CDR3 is TGTGCCAGCACCGTGGGGGAGTGGGAGACCCAGTACTTC.

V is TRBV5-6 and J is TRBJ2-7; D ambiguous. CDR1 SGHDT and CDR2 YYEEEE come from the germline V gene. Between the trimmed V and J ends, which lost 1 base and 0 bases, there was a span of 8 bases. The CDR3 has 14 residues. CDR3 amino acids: CASSLPGLSYEQYF. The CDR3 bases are TGTGCCAGCAGCTTGCCCGGCCTCTCCTACGAGCAGTACTTC.